The rows below give T cell receptor beta chains drawn from one sample of a study of CD8 T cells in Susac syndrome. A single record per CDR3 protein comes from TCRdb applying MiXCR to the immunoSEQ multiplex PCR reads. The sample lists about 150,000 distinct CDR3 sequences, 95% to 96% occurring once. Sequences were obtained from CD8+ T cells from PBMCs. These receptors were taken from a human donor with multiple sclerosis. The CDR3 runs from the conserved cysteine through the conserved F or W.

v_gene	j_gene	CDR3aa
TRBV20-1	TRBJ1-2	CSAFNGQGAGGYTF
TRBV7-3	TRBJ2-1	CASSLSGGHEQFF
TRBV5-4	TRBJ1-1	CASSTGQGGTEAFF
TRBV7-3	TRBJ1-1	CASSLNPGQATGTEAFF
TRBV20-1	TRBJ1-2	CSAPSKTRDGTRGYTF
TRBV15	TRBJ1-2	CATNSGGGPYGYTF
TRBV20-1	TRBJ2-7	CSARPWGSFSTYEQYF
TRBV5-1	TRBJ2-3	CASSFRGRSSDTQYF
TRBV21-1	TRBJ2-7	CASSNARPYEQYF
TRBV12-3/TRBV12-4	TRBJ2-7	CASSPPYDYYEQYF